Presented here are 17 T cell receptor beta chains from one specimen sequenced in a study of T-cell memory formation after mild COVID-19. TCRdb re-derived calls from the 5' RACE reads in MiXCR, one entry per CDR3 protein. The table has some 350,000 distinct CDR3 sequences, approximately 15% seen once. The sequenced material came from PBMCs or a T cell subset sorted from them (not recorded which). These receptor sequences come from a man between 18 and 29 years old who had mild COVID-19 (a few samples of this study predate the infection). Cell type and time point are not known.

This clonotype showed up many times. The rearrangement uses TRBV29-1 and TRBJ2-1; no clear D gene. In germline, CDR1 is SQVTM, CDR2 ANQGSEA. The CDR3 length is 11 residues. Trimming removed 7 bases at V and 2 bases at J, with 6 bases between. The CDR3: CSARAYNEQFF. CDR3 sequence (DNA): TGCAGCGCGCGTGCCTACAATGAGCAGTTCTTC.

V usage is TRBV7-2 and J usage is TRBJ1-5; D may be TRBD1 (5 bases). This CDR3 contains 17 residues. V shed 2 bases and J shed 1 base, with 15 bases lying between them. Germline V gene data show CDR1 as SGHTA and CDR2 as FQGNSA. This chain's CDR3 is CASSLSARAWSNQPQHF. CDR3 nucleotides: TGTGCCAGCAGCTTATCGGCCAGGGCTTGGAGCAATCAGCCCCAGCATTTT.

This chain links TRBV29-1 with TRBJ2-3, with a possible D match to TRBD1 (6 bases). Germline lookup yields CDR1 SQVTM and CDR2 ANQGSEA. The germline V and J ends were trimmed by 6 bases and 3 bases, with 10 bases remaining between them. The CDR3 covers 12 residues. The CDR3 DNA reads TGCAGCGTCCGTACAGGGACAGATACGCAGTATTTT. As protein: CSVRTGTDTQYF.

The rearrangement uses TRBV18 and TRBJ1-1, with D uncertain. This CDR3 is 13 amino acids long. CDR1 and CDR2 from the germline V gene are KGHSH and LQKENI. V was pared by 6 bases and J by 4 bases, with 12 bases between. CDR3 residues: CASSPVSGTEAFF. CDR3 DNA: TGTGCCAGCTCTCCCGTTTCTGGCACTGAAGCTTTCTTT.

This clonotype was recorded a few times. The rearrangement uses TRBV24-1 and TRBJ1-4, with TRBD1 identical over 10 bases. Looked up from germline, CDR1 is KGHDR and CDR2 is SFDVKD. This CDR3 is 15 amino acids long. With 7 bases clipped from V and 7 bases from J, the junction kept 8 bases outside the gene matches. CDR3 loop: CATRIWDRGGEKLFF. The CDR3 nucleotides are TGTGCCACCAGAATATGGGACAGGGGTGGTGAAAAACTGTTTTTT.

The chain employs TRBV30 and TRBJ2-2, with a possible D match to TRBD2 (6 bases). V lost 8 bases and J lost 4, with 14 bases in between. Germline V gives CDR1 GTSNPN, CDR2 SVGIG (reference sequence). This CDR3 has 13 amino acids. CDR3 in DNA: TGTGCCGCTCAAACGGGGGTCACCGGGGAGCTGTTTTTT. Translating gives CAAQTGVTGELFF.

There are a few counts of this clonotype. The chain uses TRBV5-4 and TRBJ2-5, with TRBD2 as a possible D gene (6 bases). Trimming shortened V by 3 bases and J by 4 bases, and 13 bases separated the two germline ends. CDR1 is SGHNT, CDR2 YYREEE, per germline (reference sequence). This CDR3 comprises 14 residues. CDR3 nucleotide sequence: TGTGCCAGCAGCTGGCCGGGAGCAAGAGAGACCCAGTACTTC. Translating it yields CASSWPGARETQYF.

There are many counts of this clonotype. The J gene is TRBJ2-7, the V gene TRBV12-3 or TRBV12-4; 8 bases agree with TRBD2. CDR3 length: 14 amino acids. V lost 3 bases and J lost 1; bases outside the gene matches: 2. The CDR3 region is CASSLSGGSYEQYF. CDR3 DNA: TGTGCCAGCAGTTTGAGCGGGGGTTCCTACGAGCAGTACTTC.

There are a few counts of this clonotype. This CDR3 reads CSARQAMLQETQYF. In nucleotides, the CDR3 is TGCAGTGCGAGACAGGCGATGTTACAAGAGACCCAGTACTTC. V gene TRBV20-1 combines with J gene TRBJ2-5, with D possibly being TRBD1 (6 bases). The ends were cut back, 6 bases at V and 2 bases at J, with 16 bases in the middle. The V gene's germline CDR1 is DFQATT and CDR2 SNEGSKA (reference sequence). This CDR3 spans 14 amino acids.

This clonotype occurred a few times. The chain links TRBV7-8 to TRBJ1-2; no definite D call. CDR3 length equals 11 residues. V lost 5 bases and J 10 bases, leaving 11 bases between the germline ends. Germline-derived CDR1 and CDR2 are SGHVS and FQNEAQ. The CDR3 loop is CASSDTAAYTF. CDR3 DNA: TGTGCCAGCAGCGACACAGCGGCCTACACCTTC.

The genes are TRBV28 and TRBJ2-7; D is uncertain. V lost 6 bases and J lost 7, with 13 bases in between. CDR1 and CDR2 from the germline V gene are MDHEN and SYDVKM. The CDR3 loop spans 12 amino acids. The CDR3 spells CASSPGPWEQYV. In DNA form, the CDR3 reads TGTGCCAGCAGCCCAGGACCCTGGGAGCAGTACGTC.

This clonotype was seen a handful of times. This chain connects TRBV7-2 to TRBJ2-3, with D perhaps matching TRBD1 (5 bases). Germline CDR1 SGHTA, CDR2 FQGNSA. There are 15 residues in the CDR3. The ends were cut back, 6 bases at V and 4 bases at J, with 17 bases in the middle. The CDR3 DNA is TGTGCCAGCAGACAATTCCCTTCAGGGTCAGATACGCAGTATTTT. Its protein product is CASRQFPSGSDTQYF.

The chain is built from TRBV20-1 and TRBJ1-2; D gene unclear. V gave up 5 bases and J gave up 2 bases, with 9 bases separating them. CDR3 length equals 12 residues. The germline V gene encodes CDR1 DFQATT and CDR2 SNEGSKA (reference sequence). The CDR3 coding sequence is TGCAGTGCTGCGACCTCGAACTATGGCTACACCTTC. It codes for CSAATSNYGYTF.

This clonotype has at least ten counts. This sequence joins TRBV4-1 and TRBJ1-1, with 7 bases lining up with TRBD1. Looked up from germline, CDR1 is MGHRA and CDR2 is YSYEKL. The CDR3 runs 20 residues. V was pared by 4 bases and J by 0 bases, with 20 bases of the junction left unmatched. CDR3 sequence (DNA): TGCGCCAGCAGCCCACGGCAGGGGGTACGTACCACGGAAATGAACACTGAAGCTTTCTTT. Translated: CASSPRQGVRTTEMNTEAFF.

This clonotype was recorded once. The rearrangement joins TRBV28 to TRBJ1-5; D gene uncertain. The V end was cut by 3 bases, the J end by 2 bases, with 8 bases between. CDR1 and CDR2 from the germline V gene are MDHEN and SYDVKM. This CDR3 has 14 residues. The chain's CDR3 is CASSFWRGNQPQHF. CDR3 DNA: TGTGCCAGCAGTTTCTGGCGTGGCAATCAGCCCCAGCATTTT. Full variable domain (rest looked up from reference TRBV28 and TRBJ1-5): DVKVTQSSRYLVKRTGEKVFLECVQDMDHENMFWYRQDPGLGLRLIYFSYDVKMKEKGDIPEGYSVSREKKERFSLILESASTNQTSMYLCASSFWRGNQPQHFGDGTRLSIL.

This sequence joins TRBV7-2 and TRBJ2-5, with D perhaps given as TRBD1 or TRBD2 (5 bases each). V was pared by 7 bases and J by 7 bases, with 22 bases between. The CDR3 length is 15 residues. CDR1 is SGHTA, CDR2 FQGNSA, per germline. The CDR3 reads CASTIKGTAKGTQYF. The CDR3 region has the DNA TGTGCCAGCACCATAAAAGGGACGGCGAAGGGGACCCAGTACTTC.

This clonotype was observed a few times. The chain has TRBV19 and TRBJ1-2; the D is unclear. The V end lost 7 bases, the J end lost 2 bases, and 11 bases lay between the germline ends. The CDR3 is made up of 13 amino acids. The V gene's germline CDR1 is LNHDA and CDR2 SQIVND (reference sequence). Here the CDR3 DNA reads TGTGCCAGTACGGCAGATTTCAACTATGGCTACACCTTC. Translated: CASTADFNYGYTF.